These 8 T cell receptor beta chains originate from one sample sequenced in a study of monozygotic twins with inflammatory bowel disease. TCRdb reworked the 5' RACE reads into one entry per CDR3 protein, no DNA. Found here are 350,000 to 400,000 distinct CDR3 sequences; the top ten clones hold 2% to 3%. The sequencing input was blood. These TCRs come from a human donor with ulcerative colitis or Crohn's disease, or a healthy co-twin of an affected twin (not recorded which).

The rearrangement joins TRBV18 to TRBJ1-1; TCRdb's D call of TRBD1 is untestable without DNA. Germline assignment: CDR1 KGHSH and CDR2 LQKENI. The CDR3 extends over 14 amino acids. The CDR3 loop is CASSSQGWNTEAFF.

This rearrangement joins TRBV7-6 to TRBJ1-1; TCRdb proposes TRBD1, but this gene call is untestable without DNA. The CDR3 runs to 16 residues. Germline values: CDR1 SGHVS, CDR2 FNYEAQ. The CDR3 is CASSLTGPGWGTEAFF.

The rearrangement joins TRBV20-1 to TRBJ2-7; the TRBD1 assignment by TCRdb is unverifiable without DNA. In germline, CDR1 is DFQATT, CDR2 SNEGSKA (reference sequence). This CDR3 has 15 amino acids. CDR3 sequence: CSARDQGRVTYEQYF.

This sequence joins TRBV9 and TRBJ2-1; TCRdb proposes TRBD1, but this gene call is untestable without DNA. CDR1 and CDR2 from the germline V gene are SGDLS and YYNGEE. The CDR3 runs to 15 residues. CDR3 sequence: CASSVTGQDYNEQFF. The full variable domain, with the rest looked up from reference TRBV9 and TRBJ2-1, is DSGVTQTPKHLITATGQRVTLRCSPRSGDLSVYWYQQSLDQGLQFLIQYYNGEERAKGNILERFSAQQFPDLHSELNLSSLELGDSALYFCASSVTGQDYNEQFFGPGTRLTVL.

The rearrangement uses TRBV12-3 or TRBV12-4 and TRBJ2-2; there is no DNA to check the TCRdb D call of TRBD1. This CDR3 spans 19 amino acids. CDR3 sequence: CASRLTTGKGGKRTGELFF.

CDR3 residues: CASSMGQGVTDTQYF. The rearrangement links TRBV5-1 to TRBJ2-3; TCRdb's D call of TRBD1 is untestable without DNA. The CDR3 runs 15 residues. Germline V CDR1 and CDR2: SGHRS, YFSETQ. Drawing the rest from reference TRBV5-1 and TRBJ2-3, the complete variable domain is KAGVTQTPRYLIKTRGQQVTLSCSPISGHRSVSWYQQTPGQGLQFLFEYFSETQRNKGNFPGRFSGRQFSNSRSEMNVSTLELGDSALYLCASSMGQGVTDTQYFGPGTRLTVL.

The chain recombines TRBV11-3 with TRBJ1-1; the D gene TCRdb calls, TRBD1, cannot be checked with no DNA. CDR1 SGHNT and CDR2 YENEEA come from the germline V gene. The CDR3 sequence is 16 residues long. CDR3 region: CASSLDKGGSDTEAFF.

The CDR3 reads CASSEALALNSPLHF. V is TRBV2 and J is TRBJ1-6. This CDR3 region has 15 residues. Germline V CDR1 and CDR2: SNHLY, FYNNEI.